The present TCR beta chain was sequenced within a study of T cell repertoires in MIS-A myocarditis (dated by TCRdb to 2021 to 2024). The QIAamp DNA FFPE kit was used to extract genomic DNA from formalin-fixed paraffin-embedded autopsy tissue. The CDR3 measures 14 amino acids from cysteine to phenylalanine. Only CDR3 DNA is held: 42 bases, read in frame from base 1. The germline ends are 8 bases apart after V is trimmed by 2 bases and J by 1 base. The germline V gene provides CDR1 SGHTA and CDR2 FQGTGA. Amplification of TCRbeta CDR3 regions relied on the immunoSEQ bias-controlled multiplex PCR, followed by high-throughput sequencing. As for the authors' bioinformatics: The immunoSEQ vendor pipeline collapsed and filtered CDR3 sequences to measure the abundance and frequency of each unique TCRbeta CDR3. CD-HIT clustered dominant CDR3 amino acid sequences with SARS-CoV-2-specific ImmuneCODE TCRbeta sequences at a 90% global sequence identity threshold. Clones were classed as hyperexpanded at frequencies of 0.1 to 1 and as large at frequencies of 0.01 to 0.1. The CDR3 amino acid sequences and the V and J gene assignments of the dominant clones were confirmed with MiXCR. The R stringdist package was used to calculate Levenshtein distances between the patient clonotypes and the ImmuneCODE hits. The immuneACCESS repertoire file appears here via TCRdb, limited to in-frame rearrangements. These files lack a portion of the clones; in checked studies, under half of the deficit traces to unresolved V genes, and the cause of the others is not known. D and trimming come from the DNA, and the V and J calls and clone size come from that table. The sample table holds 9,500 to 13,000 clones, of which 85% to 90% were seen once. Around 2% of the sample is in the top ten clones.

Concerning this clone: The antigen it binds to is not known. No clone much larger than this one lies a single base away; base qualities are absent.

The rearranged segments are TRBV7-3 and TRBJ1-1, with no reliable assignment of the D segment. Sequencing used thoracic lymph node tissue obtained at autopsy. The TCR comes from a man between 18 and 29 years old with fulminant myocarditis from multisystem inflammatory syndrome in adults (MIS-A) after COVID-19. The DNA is TGTGCCAGCAGCTTAGGTGCCGCGAACACTGAAGCTTTCTTT. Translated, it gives CASSLGAANTEAFF. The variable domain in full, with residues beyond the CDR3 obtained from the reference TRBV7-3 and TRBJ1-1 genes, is GAGVSQTPSNKVTEKGKYVELRCDPISGHTALYWYRQSLGQGPEFLIYFQGTGAADDSGLPNDRFFAVRPEGSVSTLKIQRTERGDSAVYLCASSLGAANTEAFFGQGTRLTVV.